One and the same sample provided the 22 T cell receptor beta chains below, sequenced in a study of blood T cell repertoires in COVID-19. Assay: immunoSEQ multiplex PCR; the TCRdb copy retains only in-frame clones and omits some. The repertoire holds roughly 160,000 clones, with 83% as singletons. The sequenced sample consisted of peripheral blood. The origin of the receptors is a woman at least 80 years old with acute or convalescent COVID-19.

The chain combines TRBV6-2 or TRBV6-3 with TRBJ2-7; D perhaps matches TRBD1 (5 bases). Germline V gene sequence: CDR1 MNHEY, CDR2 SVGEGT. Trimming removed 6 bases at V and 0 bases at J, with 18 bases between. CDR3 length equals 16 residues. The CDR3: CASSFSRRQTSYEQYF. In nucleotides, the CDR3 is TGTGCCAGCAGCTTCTCTCGGAGACAGACCTCCTACGAGCAGTACTTC.

CDR3 protein: CASSSAGPYGYTF. The DNA of the CDR3 is TGTGCCAGCAGCTCGGCAGGGCCCTATGGCTACACCTTC. The chain joins TRBV28 to TRBJ1-2; D possibly corresponds to TRBD1 (5 bases). Germline lookup yields CDR1 MDHEN and CDR2 SYDVKM. Trimming shortened V by 6 bases and J by 4 bases, and 12 bases separated the two germline ends. The CDR3 loop spans 13 amino acids.

The chain has TRBV7-8 and TRBJ1-6, with D perhaps TRBD1 (5 bases). The ends were cut back, 5 bases at V and 6 bases at J, with 17 bases in the middle. Germline CDR1 and CDR2: SGHVS and FQNEAQ. The CDR3 has 16 residues. The CDR3 DNA reads TGTGCCAGCAGCCCCCGCCCAGGGTTCCGTAATTCACCCCTCCACTTT. It translates to CASSPRPGFRNSPLHF.

The rearrangement joins TRBV5-6 to TRBJ2-7; D may be TRBD2 (6 bases). Germline V gene data show CDR1 as SGHDT and CDR2 as YYEEEE. This CDR3 has 18 amino acids. The ends were cut back, 4 bases at V and 3 bases at J, with 26 bases in the middle. CDR3 coding DNA: TGTGCCAGCAGCCGCACTAGCCGCTTAGCCCAACGAGACTACGAGCAGTACTTC. This encodes CASSRTSRLAQRDYEQYF.

For this clone: The same CDR3 is also encoded by other DNA sequences in this sample. Here the CDR3 reads CASSPSGNTIYF. CDR3 bases: TGTGCCAGCAGCCCTTCTGGAAACACCATATATTTT. This sequence joins TRBV7-9 and TRBJ1-3; D is uncertain. The CDR3 runs to 12 residues. The germline CDR1 and CDR2 sequences are SEHNR and FQNEAQ (reference sequence). Trimming removed 5 bases at V and 1 base at J, with 3 bases between.

CDR3 sequence (DNA): TGTGCCAGTAGTATAGGGAGAGAGACCCAGTACTTC. Protein product: CASSIGRETQYF. V is TRBV19 and J is TRBJ2-5; D unresolved. The CDR3 is 12 amino acids. The V and J ends lost 1 base and 4 bases respectively, with 4 bases between them. Germline CDR1 LNHDA, CDR2 SQIVND (reference sequence).

The chain joins TRBV12-3 or TRBV12-4 to TRBJ1-6; D uncertain. The CDR3 covers 13 residues. V shed 4 bases and J shed 8 bases, with 9 bases lying between them. CDR3 coding DNA: TGTGCCAGCAGTTCTGACGGGTATTCACCCCTCCACTTT. It encodes CASSSDGYSPLHF.

The V and J genes are TRBV7-9 and TRBJ1-1; 7 bases align to TRBD1. Per germline, CDR1 SEHNR and CDR2 FQNEAQ (reference sequence). The CDR3 covers 12 residues. With V trimmed by 8 bases and J by 11 bases, 11 bases remained unmatched. The CDR3 bases are TGTGCCAGCGGCCAACAGGGGCAATGGGCTTTCTTT. Translated, it gives CASGQQGQWAFF.

J is TRBJ2-7 and V is TRBV19; 10 bases line up with TRBD1. V shed 3 bases, J shed 6 bases, and the junction held 11 bases outside the gene matches. The CDR3 is 16 residues long. Germline CDR1 and CDR2: LNHDA and SQIVND (reference sequence). CDR3 amino acids: CASSILPGQGYIEQYF. The CDR3 DNA sequence: TGTGCCAGTAGTATCCTTCCGGGACAGGGGTATATCGAGCAGTACTTC.

The genes are TRBV28 and TRBJ2-1; a weak D match, TRBD2 (5 bases). Trimming left V 2 bases short and J 6 bases short, with 11 bases between. CDR3 length: 14 amino acids. Per germline, CDR1 MDHEN and CDR2 SYDVKM. CDR3 loop: CASSLVAAGNEQFF. The CDR3 bases are TGTGCCAGCAGTTTAGTGGCGGCGGGCAATGAGCAGTTCTTC.

This clone was seen only a few times. The J gene is TRBJ2-3, the V gene TRBV19; 9 bases align to TRBD1. This CDR3 is built from 14 residues. From germline, CDR1 is LNHDA and CDR2 SQIVND (reference sequence). The junction had 6 bases not matched to a gene; V was cut back by 9 bases and J by 2 bases. As DNA, the CDR3 is TGTGCCAGCAGGACAGGGGTTAACACAGATACGCAGTATTTT. As protein: CASRTGVNTDTQYF. Using reference TRBV19 and TRBJ2-3 for the parts outside the CDR3, the full variable domain is DGGITQSPKYLFRKEGQNVTLSCEQNLNHDAMYWYRQDPGQGLRLIYYSQIVNDFQKGDIAEGYSVSREKKESFPLTVTSAQKNPTAFYLCASRTGVNTDTQYFGPGTRLTVL.

The rearrangement joins TRBV12-3 or TRBV12-4 to TRBJ1-2, with D unclear. The CDR3 length is 13 residues. V dropped 2 bases and J dropped 2 bases, with 6 bases sitting between them. CDR3 DNA: TGTGCCAGCAGTTTATTAGAGAACTATGGCTACACCTTC. As protein: CASSLLENYGYTF.

This clone was observed a few times. The chain carries TRBV9 and TRBJ1-2; 10 bases are shared with TRBD1. J lost 4 bases, V lost 5 bases, and 5 bases had no gene match. Germline V gene lookup returns CDR1 SGDLS and CDR2 YYNGEE. This CDR3 is built from 14 residues. CDR3 in amino acids: CASRRTGGTYGYTF. In nucleotides, the CDR3 is TGTGCCAGCAGGAGGACAGGGGGGACCTATGGCTACACCTTC.

The chain links TRBV10-3 to TRBJ2-7; 8 bases agree with TRBD1. V lost 0 bases, J lost 3 bases, and 7 bases stayed unmatched. CDR1 is ENHRY, CDR2 SYGVKD, per germline. The CDR3 contains 16 residues. CDR3 bases: TGTGCCATCAGTGAGTCGGGGAACAGGGGGAACTACGAGCAGTACTTC. Its protein product is CAISESGNRGNYEQYF.

The V gene is TRBV5-1, the J gene TRBJ2-2; 9 positions agree with TRBD1. The trim removed 3 bases at V and 0 bases at J, leaving 12 bases unmatched. CDR1 and CDR2 from the germline V gene are SGHRS and YFSETQ. The CDR3 is 19 amino acids. CDR3 sequence reads: CASSSIVPGQGSNTGELFF. The CDR3 DNA reads TGCGCCAGCAGCTCGATAGTCCCGGGACAGGGATCGAACACCGGGGAGCTGTTTTTT.

This clone came up once. V usage is TRBV2 and J usage is TRBJ2-7; 10 bases line up with TRBD1. The germline CDR1 and CDR2 sequences are SNHLY and FYNNEI. The CDR3 consists of 13 residues. V lost 6 bases to trimming and J lost 3 bases; unmatched junction nucleotides: 2. Written as DNA, the CDR3 is TGTGCCAGCAGCCGGGACAGGGGCTACGAGCAGTACTTC. This sequence encodes CASSRDRGYEQYF.

This chain links TRBV12-3 or TRBV12-4 with TRBJ2-5; a weak D match, TRBD1 (6 bases). The CDR3 totals 12 residues. The V gene lost 6 bases and the J gene lost 8 bases, with 13 bases spanning the gap. In nucleotides, the CDR3 is TGTGCCAGCAGCAGGAACAGGGAAACCCAGTACTTC. This translates into CASSRNRETQYF.

The gene calls are TRBV18 and TRBJ2-7; 12 bases are shared with TRBD2. The CDR3 contains 16 residues. V gave up 2 bases and J gave up 5 bases; unmatched junction bases: 7. Germline CDR1 KGHSH, CDR2 LQKENI. The chain's CDR3 is CASSPTLAGGANEQYF. DNA for the CDR3: TGTGCCAGCTCACCAACACTAGCGGGAGGAGCCAACGAGCAGTACTTC.

The V gene is TRBV3-1 (or the pseudogene TRBV3-2), the J gene TRBJ2-7, with 9 bases aligning to TRBD2. There are 15 residues in the CDR3. Germline CDR1 is LGHDT and CDR2 is YNNKEL (reference sequence). V was clipped by 0 bases and J by 2 bases; unmatched bases: 2. The CDR3 DNA is TGTGCCAGCAGCCAAGACGGCGGGAGGGCCTACGAGCAGTACTTC. It codes for CASSQDGGRAYEQYF.

In DNA form, the CDR3 reads TGTGCCAGCACTAGGAGGGCGAACACTGAAGCTTTCTTT. Translated: CASTRRANTEAFF. The chain joins TRBV6-5 to TRBJ1-1; D is ambiguous. The ends were cut back, 7 bases at V and 1 base at J, with 10 bases in the middle. Germline V gene data show CDR1 as MNHEY and CDR2 as SVGAGI. CDR3 size: 13 residues.

The chain joins TRBV5-1 to TRBJ2-3, with a weak D call TRBD2 (6 bases). V was cut by 0 bases and J by 2 bases, with 13 bases left in between. CDR3 length equals 16 residues. CDR1 is SGHRS and CDR2 is YFSETQ in the germline V gene. The CDR3: CASSLGGTHATDTQYF. The CDR3 DNA follows: TGCGCCAGCAGCTTGGGCGGGACCCATGCCACAGATACGCAGTATTTT.

The chain recombines TRBV4-1 with TRBJ2-2; 11 nucleotides line up with TRBD2. Germline V gene sequence: CDR1 MGHRA, CDR2 YSYEKL. This CDR3 has 19 residues. Losses at the gene ends were 4 bases for V and 1 base for J; bases not matched to a gene: 11. CDR3 sequence (DNA): TGCGCCAGCAGCCCCAGTGGAATCGGACTAGCGGGGAACACCGGGGAGCTGTTTTTT. As protein: CASSPSGIGLAGNTGELFF.